A selection of T cell receptor beta chains follows, all from one sample in a study of T cell changes during pregnancy in multiple sclerosis. TCRdb keeps only in-frame clones here, not all; method: immunoSEQ multiplex PCR. Of approximately 90,000 clones detected, 90% to 95% appear once; the ten largest clones hold under 0.85%. The material sequenced was peripheral blood, taken in the third trimester of pregnancy. The receptor set was obtained from a female donor with multiple sclerosis, enrolled in a pregnancy study. Both conserved end residues are part of each CDR3. Fields, in order: clone size, V gene, CDR3 protein. Size values are once, few and many counts, or a class for expanded clones, and some rows have none.

-	TRBV4-3	CASSQRLGQRAYEQYF
-	TRBV28	CASSPDKGLAGRRKETQYF
-	TRBV19	CASTKGVKTEAFF
-	TRBV5-1	CASSVDRGIYEQYF
-	TRBV2	CARNGGWGTDTQYF
-	TRBV2	CASSERQGAYEQYF
once	TRBV2	CASSSYVTGIYGYTF
-	TRBV15	CATSPGRDILYGYTF
once	TRBV5-1	CASSRAGGLYNEQFF
once	TRBV29-1	CSVEMAAGGTEQYF
-	TRBV30	CAFLRGGNEQYF
-	TRBV28	CASRTGFHEQYF
-	TRBV6-5	CASSPKMLDTQYF
-	TRBV9	CANMKAELTDTQYF
-	TRBV5-1	CASSHPGLGDEQYF
-	TRBV7-2	CASSQGARGRAGNIQYF
-	TRBV21-1	CASSYHRDYTKRLGVYEQYF
-	TRBV6-6	CASSYITGYGYTF
once	TRBV2	CASRAGSEQFF
once	TRBV6-1	CASSEARGIPSSYNEQFF
-	TRBV2	CASSAGLAGAVWYNEQFF
-	TRBV5-1	CASSLEGGPNQPQHF
-	TRBV27	CASSLSGQFNEKLFF
-	TRBV19	CASSTLHRDRNYGYTF
-	TRBV5-1	CASRDRGYEQYF
-	TRBV9	CASSSGGPPGYEQYF
-	TRBV7-8	CASSLTGEVAEAFF
-	TRBV7-9	CASSSQGARTEAFF
-	TRBV28	CASSFPGTYEQYF
-	TRBV30	CAWKKIGQLTGYTF
few	TRBV28	CASSLRGTGYAFF
-	TRBV5-8	CASSPTRAGTDTQYF
-	TRBV9	CASSVGGGRTVTDTQYF
-	TRBV27	CASSYRGDLWEQYF
-	TRBV5-5	CASSSIAGAYEQYF
once	TRBV19	CASSTGGGNYGYTF
-	TRBV10-3	CAISEMDWSSYNEQFF
-	TRBV19	CASSSGAREQFF
-	TRBV6-6	CASGEADTQYF
-	TRBV6-1	CASSGGQANSGNTIYF
-	TRBV4-3	CASSQGLGGGNYGYTF
once	TRBV11-3	CASSLAGGPYEQYF
-	TRBV15	CATLDSSSYNEQFF
-	TRBV6-5	CASSPLTSGRHEQYF
-	TRBV30	CAWQTGTGGLSNQPQHF
-	TRBV10-3	CAISEVGQGGQPQHF
once	TRBV15	CATSRDRREVVEQYF
-	TRBV19	CASSISGASNEKLFF
-	TRBV25-1	CASTFHGTGDGKLFF
-	TRBV28	CASSSGRRRAGGVDTQYF
-	TRBV23-1	CASSRRQGLNTEAFF
-	TRBV20-1	CSAHYYNEQFF
-	TRBV5-1	CASRVTTYHEQYF
-	TRBV30	CAWKRGGFAYEQYF
-	TRBV28	CASRIREAPLGQYF
-	TRBV5-1	CASSLDLNTEAFF
once	TRBV18	CASSSGTAGNTIYF